This TCR beta chain derives from a study of blood T cell repertoires in COVID-19. The wider study: Sources were T cells, B-cell-depleted T cells, or PBMCs; the material itself was cDNA or gDNA.

Libraries were prepared by immunoSEQ multiplex PCR; TCRdb keeps only in-frame clonotypes and omits some of them. The table lists some 57,000 clones, more than 85% of them singletons. Specimen: peripheral blood. This receptor was identified in a man aged 65 to 85 with acute or convalescent COVID-19.

The CDR3 region has the DNA TGTGCCAGCAAGTTAGGTCAGGGAAACTACGAGCAGTACTTC. It specifies CASKLGQGNYEQYF. The chain combines TRBV5-5 with TRBJ2-7, with D possibly TRBD1 on 5 matching bases. The V end lost 6 bases, the J end lost 3 bases, and 16 bases lay between the germline ends. The CDR3 loop spans 14 amino acids. Germline CDR1 is SGHKS and CDR2 is YYEKEE (reference sequence).